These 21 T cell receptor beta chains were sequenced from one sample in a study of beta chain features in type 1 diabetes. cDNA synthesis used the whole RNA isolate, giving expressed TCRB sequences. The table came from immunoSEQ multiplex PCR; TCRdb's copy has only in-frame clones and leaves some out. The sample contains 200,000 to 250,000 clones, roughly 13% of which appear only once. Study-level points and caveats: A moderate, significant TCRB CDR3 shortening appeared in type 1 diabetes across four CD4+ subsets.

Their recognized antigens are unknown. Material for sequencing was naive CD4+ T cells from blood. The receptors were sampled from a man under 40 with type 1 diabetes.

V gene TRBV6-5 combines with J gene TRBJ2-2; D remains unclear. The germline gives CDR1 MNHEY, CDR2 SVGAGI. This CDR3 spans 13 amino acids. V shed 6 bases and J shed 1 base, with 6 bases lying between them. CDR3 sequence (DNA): TGTGCCAGCAGGCAACAGAACACCGGGGAGCTGTTTTTT. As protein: CASRQQNTGELFF.

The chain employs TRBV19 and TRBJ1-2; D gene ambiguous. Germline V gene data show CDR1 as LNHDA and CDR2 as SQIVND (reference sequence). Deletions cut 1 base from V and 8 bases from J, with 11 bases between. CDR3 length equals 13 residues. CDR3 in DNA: TGTGCCAGTAGTATAGGCGGTTTATACGGCTACACCTTC. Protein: CASSIGGLYGYTF.

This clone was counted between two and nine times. CDR3 nucleotides: TGTGCCTGGAGTATACAGGGGAATCAGCCCCAGCATTTT. Translation: CAWSIQGNQPQHF. V is TRBV30 and J is TRBJ1-5; TRBD1 aligns across 7 bases. Germline CDR1 and CDR2: GTSNPN and SVGIG (reference sequence). Trimming took 2 bases from V and 4 from J; bases not matched to a gene: 2. The CDR3 is 13 amino acids.

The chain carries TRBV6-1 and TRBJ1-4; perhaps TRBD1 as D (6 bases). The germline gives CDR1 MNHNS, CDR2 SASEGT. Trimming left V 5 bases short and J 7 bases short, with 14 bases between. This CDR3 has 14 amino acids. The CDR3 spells CASSPRGQSEKLFF. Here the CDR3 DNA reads TGTGCCAGCAGTCCCCGGGGACAATCTGAAAAACTGTTTTTT.

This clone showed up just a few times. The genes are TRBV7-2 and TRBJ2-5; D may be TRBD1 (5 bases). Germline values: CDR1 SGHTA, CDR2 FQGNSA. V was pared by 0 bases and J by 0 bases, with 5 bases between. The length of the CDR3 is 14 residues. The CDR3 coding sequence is TGTGCCAGCAGCTTAGCGGGGCACCAAGAGACCCAGTACTTC. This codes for CASSLAGHQETQYF.

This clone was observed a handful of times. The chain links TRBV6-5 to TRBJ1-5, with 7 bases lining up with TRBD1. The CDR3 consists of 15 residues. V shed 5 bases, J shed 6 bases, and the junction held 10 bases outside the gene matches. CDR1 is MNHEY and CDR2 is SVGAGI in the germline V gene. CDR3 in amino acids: CASSASTGLGQPQHF. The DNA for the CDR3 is TGTGCCAGCAGTGCCTCGACAGGGCTGGGTCAGCCCCAGCATTTT.

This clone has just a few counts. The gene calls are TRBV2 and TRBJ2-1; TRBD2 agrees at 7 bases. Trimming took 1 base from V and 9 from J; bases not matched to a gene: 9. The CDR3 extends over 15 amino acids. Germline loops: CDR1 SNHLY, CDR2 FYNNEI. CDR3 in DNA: TGTGCCAGCAGTGAAGAGGGACTACCACCCCGTGAGCAGTTCTTC. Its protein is CASSEEGLPPREQFF.

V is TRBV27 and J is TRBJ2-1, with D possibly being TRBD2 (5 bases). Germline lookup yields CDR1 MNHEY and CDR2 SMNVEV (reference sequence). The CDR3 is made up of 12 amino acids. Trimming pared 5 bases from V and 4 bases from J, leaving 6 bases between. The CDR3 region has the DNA TGTGCCAGCAGTCGGGGATACAATGAGCAGTTCTTC. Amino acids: CASSRGYNEQFF.

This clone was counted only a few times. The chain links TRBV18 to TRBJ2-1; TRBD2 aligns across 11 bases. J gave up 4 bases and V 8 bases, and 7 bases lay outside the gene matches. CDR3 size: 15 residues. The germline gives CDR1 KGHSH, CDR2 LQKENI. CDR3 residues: CASRLAGGPYNEQFF. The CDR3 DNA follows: TGTGCCAGCCGGCTAGCGGGGGGCCCGTACAATGAGCAGTTCTTC.

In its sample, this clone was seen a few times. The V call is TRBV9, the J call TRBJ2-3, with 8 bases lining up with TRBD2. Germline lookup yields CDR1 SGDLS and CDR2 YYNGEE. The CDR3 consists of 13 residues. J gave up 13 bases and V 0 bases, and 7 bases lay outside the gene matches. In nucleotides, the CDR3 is TGTGCCAGCAGCGTAGATCCAGCGGGGGAAGAGTATTTT. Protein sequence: CASSVDPAGEEYF.

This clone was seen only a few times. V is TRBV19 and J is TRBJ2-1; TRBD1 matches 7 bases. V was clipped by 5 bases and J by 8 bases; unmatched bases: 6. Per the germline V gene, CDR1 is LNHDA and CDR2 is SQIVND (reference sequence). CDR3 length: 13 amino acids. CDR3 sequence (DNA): TGTGCCAGTAGTCCCGGGGACAGCGATGAGCAGTTCTTC. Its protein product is CASSPGDSDEQFF.

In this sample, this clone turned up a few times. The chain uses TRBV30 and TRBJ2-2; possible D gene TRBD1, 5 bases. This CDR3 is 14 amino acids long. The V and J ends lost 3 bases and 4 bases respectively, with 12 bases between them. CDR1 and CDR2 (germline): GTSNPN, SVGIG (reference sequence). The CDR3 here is CAWRRGESTGELFF. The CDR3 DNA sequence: TGTGCCTGGAGAAGGGGTGAATCCACCGGGGAGCTGTTTTTT.

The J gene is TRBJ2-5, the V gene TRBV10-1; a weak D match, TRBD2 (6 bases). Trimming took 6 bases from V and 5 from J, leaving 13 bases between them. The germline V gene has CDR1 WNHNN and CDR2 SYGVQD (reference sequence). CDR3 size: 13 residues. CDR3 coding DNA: TGCGCCAGCAGCCCCGGGGGAGGTGAGACCCAGTACTTC. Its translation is CASSPGGGETQYF.

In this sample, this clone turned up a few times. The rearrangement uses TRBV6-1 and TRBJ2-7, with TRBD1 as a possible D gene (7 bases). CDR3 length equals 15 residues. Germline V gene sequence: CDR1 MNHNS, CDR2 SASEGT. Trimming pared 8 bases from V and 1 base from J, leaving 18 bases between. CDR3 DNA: TGTGCCAGCGGAAACCCCCAGGGGGGATCCTACGAGCAGTACTTC. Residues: CASGNPQGGSYEQYF.

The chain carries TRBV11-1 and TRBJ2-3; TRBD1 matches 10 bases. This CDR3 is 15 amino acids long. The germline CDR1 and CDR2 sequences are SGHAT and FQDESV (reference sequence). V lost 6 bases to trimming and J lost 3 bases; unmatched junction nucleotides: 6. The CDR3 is CASRAPGQGTDTQYF. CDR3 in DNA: TGTGCCAGCAGAGCCCCGGGACAGGGGACAGATACGCAGTATTTT.

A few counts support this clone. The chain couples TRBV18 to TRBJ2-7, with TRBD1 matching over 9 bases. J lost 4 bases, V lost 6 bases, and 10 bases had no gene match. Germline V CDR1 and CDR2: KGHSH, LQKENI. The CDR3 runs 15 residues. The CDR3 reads CASSPAPGQGYEQYF. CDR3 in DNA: TGTGCCAGCTCCCCCGCTCCGGGACAGGGTTACGAGCAGTACTTC.

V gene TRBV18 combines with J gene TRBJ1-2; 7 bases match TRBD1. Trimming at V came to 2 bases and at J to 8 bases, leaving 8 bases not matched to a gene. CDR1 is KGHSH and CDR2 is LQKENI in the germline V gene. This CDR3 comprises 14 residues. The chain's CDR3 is CASSPIDREMGYTF. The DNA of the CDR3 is TGTGCCAGCTCACCAATCGACAGGGAGATGGGCTACACCTTC.

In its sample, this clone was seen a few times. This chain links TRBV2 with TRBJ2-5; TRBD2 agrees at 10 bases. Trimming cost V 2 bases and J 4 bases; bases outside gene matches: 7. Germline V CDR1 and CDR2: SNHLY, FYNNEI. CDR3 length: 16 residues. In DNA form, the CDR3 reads TGTGCCAGCAGTGAACAGGGGGTAGCGGGAGGAGAGACCCAGTACTTC. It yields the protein CASSEQGVAGGETQYF.

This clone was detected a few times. For the CDR3, the DNA is TGCGCCAGCAGCGCAAGAGGGTCGGGCGAGCAGTACTTC. It yields the protein CASSARGSGEQYF. J is TRBJ2-7 and V is TRBV5-1, with a weak D call TRBD2 (5 bases). Between the trimmed V and J ends, which lost 4 bases and 6 bases, there was a span of 14 bases. This CDR3 spans 13 amino acids. The germline V gene encodes CDR1 SGHRS and CDR2 YFSETQ.

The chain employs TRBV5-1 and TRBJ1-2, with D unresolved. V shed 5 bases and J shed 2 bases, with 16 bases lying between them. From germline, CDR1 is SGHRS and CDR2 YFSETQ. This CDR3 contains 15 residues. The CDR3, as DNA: TGCGCCAGCAGGAAGGAGGCGGGATCCAACTATGGCTACACCTTC. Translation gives CASRKEAGSNYGYTF. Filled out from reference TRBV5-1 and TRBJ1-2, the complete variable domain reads KAGVTQTPRYLIKTRGQQVTLSCSPISGHRSVSWYQQTPGQGLQFLFEYFSETQRNKGNFPGRFSGRQFSNSRSEMNVSTLELGDSALYLCASRKEAGSNYGYTFGSGTRLTVV.

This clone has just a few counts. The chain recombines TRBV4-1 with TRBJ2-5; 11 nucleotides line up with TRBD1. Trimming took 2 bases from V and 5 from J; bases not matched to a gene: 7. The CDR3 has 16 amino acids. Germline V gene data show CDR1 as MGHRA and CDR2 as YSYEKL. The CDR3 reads CASSQYRTGGSETQYF. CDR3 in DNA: TGCGCCAGCAGCCAATATAGGACAGGGGGCAGCGAGACCCAGTACTTC.